This T cell receptor beta chain was sequenced during a study of T cell responses to AZD1222 COVID-19 vaccine. On this clone itself: Its antigen remains unidentified.

Study outcomes and limitations: Variant regions that are unmutated are reportedly the target of nearly half of spike-specific TCRs. CD4 TCRs associated with vaccination spanned spike, dominating at 160-218 and 743-854.

Generated by immunoSEQ multiplex PCR, the TCRdb table keeps only in-frame clones and is missing some. The sample lists 100,000 to 120,000 clones; around 84% were seen once. Trimming removed 4 bases from V and 6 bases from J, with 22 bases in between. Germline loops: CDR1 LGHNA, CDR2 YNFKEQ. The CDR3 runs 16 residues. The sequence was collected from an adult in good health. Sample: peripheral blood, taken on day 0 of AZD1222 vaccination. V is TRBV4-2 and J is TRBJ2-7; D is perhaps TRBD1 (6 bases). DNA of the CDR3: TGTGCCAGCAGCCGCGCACAAAACCAGGGGTGGCTCGAGCAGTACTTC. The encoded protein is CASSRAQNQGWLEQYF.